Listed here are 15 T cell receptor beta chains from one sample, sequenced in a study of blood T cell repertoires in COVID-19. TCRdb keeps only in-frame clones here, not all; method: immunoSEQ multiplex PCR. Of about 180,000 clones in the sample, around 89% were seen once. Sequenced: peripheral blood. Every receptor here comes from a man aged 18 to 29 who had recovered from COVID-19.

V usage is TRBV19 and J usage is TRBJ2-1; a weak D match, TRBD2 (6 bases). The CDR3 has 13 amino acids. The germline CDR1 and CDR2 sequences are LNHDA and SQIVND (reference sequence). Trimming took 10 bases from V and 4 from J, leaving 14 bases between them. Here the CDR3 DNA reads TGTGCCACCCGGGACGGGGGTTACAATGAGCAGTTCTTC. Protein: CATRDGGYNEQFF.

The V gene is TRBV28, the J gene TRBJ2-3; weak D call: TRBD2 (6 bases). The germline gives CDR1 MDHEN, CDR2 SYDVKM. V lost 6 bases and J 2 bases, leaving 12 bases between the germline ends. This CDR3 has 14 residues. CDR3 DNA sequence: TGTGCCAGCAGCCAAGCGGGTCCCACAGATACGCAGTATTTT. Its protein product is CASSQAGPTDTQYF.

The CDR3 nucleotides are TGTGCCAGCAGGCTGGAGTCGGGAATTCCAAGTAAGACCCAGTACTTC. This codes for CASRLESGIPSKTQYF. The chain links TRBV28 to TRBJ2-5; D is possibly TRBD2 (5 bases). CDR1 is MDHEN and CDR2 is SYDVKM in the germline V gene. V was clipped by 6 bases and J by 6 bases, with 23 bases between them. The CDR3 is 16 amino acids.

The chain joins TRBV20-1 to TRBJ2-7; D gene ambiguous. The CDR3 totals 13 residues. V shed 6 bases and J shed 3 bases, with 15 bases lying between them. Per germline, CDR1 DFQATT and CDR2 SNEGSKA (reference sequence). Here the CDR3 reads CSASGLGSYEQYF. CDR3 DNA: TGCAGTGCAAGTGGCCTAGGAAGCTACGAGCAGTACTTC.

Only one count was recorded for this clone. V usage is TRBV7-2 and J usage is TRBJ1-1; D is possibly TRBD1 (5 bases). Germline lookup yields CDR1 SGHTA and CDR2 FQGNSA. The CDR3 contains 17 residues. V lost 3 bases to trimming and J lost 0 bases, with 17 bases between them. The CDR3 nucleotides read TGTGCCAGCAGCTTTTTTCCAAGGGGCGGGATGAACACTGAAGCTTTCTTT. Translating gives CASSFFPRGGMNTEAFF.

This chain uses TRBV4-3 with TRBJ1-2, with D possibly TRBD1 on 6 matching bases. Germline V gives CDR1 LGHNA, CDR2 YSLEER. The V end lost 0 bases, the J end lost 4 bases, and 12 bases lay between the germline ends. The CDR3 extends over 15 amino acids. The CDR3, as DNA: TGCGCCAGCAGCCAAGAGACAAGGACAGTCTATGGCTACACCTTC. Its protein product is CASSQETRTVYGYTF.

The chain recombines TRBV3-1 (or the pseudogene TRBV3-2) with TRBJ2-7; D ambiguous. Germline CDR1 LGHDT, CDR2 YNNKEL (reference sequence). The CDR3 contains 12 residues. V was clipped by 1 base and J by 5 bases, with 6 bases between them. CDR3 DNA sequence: TGTGCCAGCAGCCAAGCAGGCAACGAGCAGTACTTC. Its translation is CASSQAGNEQYF.

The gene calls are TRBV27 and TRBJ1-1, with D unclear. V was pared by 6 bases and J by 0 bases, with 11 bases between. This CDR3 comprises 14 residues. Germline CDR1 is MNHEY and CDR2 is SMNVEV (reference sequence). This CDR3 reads CASRREGMNTEAFF. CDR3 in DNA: TGTGCCAGCAGGCGGGAGGGAATGAACACTGAAGCTTTCTTT.

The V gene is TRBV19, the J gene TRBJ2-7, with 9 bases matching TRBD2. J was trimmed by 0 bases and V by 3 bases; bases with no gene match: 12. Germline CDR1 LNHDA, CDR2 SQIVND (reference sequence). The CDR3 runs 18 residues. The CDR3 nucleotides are TGTGCCAGTAGTATGGCAGCGGGAGGCAGAATGGGCTCCTACGAGCAGTACTTC. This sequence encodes CASSMAAGGRMGSYEQYF.

This CDR3 reads CAILGTFDGYTF. CDR3 nucleotide sequence: TGTGCCATCCTAGGGACATTTGATGGCTACACCTTC. The rearrangement joins TRBV10-3 to TRBJ1-2; a weak D match, TRBD1 (6 bases). In germline, CDR1 is ENHRY, CDR2 SYGVKD. Trimming left V 8 bases short and J 6 bases short, with 13 bases between. CDR3 length: 12 amino acids.

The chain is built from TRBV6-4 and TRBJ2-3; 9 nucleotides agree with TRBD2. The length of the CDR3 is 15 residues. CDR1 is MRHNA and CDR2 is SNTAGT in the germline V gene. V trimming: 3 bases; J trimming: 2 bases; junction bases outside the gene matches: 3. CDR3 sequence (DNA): TGTGCCAGCAGTGAACGCGGGAGGGCCACAGATACGCAGTATTTT. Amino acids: CASSERGRATDTQYF.

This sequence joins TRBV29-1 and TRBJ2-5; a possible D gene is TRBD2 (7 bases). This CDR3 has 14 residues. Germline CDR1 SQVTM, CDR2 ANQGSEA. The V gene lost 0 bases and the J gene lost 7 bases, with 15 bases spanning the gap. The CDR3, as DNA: TGCAGCGTTGAAGAGCGAGGGGGGGGGCTGACCCAGTACTTC. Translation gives CSVEERGGGLTQYF.

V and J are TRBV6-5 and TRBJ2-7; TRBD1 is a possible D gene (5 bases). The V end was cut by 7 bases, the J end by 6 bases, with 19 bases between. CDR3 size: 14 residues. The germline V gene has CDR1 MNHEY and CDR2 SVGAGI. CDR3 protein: CASKQDVSLPEQYF. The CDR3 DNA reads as TGTGCCAGCAAACAGGACGTTTCATTACCCGAGCAGTACTTC.

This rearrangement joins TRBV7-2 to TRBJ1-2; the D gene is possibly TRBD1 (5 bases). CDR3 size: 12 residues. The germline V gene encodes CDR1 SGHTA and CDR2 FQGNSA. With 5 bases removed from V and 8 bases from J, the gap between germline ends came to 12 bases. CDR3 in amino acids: CASSRGFEGYTF. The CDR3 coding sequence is TGTGCCAGCAGCCGGGGGTTCGAGGGCTACACCTTC.

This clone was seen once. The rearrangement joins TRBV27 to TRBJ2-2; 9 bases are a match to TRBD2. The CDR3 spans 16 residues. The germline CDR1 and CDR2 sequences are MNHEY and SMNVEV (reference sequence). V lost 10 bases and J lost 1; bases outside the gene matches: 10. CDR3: CATRALLAGNTGELFF. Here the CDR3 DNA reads TGTGCCACCCGTGCTCTACTAGCGGGGAACACCGGGGAGCTGTTTTTT.